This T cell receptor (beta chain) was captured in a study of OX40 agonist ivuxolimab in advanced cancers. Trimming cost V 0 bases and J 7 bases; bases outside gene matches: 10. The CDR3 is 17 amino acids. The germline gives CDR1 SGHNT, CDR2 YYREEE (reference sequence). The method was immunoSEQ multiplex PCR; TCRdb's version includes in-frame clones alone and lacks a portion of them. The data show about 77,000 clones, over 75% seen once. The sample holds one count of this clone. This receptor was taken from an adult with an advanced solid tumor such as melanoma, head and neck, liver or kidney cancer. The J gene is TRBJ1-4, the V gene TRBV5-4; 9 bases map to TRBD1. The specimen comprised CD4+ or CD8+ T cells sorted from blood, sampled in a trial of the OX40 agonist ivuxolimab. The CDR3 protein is CASSLGRDRVRTEKLFF. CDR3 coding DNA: TGTGCCAGCAGCTTGGGGAGGGACAGGGTCCGAACTGAAAAACTGTTTTTT. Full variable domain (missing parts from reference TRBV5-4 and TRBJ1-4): ETGVTQSPTHLIKTRGQQVTLRCSSQSGHNTVSWYQQALGQGPQFIFQYYREEENGRGNFPPRFSGLQFPNYSSELNVNALELDDSALYLCASSLGRDRVRTEKLFFGSGTQLSVL.